A single sample gave rise to the 26 T cell receptor beta chains below, sequenced in a study of blood T cells in healthy people across ages. Together with a sample-barcoded 5' primer, a J-beta primer mix was included in a second PCR lasting roughly 6 to 12 cycles. In TCRdb, the 5' RACE reads were re-called with MiXCR into one record per CDR3 protein. The data contain roughly 1.5 million distinct CDR3 sequences, roughly two fifths of them singletons. The specimen was blood. Receptors were obtained from a young woman in good health.

This clonotype was counted ten times or more. This rearrangement joins TRBV29-1 to TRBJ2-3; D is perhaps TRBD1 (6 bases). V was pared by 2 bases and J by 1 base, with 10 bases between. Germline CDR1 reads SQVTM; CDR2 reads ANQGSEA. The CDR3 is 14 residues long. The CDR3 region has the DNA TGCAGCGTTGAAACAGGGTCCGGCACAGATACGCAGTATTTT. This gives the protein CSVETGSGTDTQYF.

The rearrangement uses TRBV25-1 and TRBJ1-1; no clear D gene. V was pared by 3 bases and J by 1 base, with 9 bases between. The CDR3 contains 14 residues. CDR1 MGHDK and CDR2 SYGVNS come from the germline V gene. CDR3 in DNA: TGTGCCAGCAGTGATGCCGGTAGGAACACTGAAGCTTTCTTT. Protein sequence: CASSDAGRNTEAFF.

This clonotype was picked up many times. The chain is built from TRBV20-1 and TRBJ2-1; no definite D call. V lost 3 bases to trimming and J lost 5 bases, with 8 bases between them. The CDR3 runs 12 residues. Germline lookup yields CDR1 DFQATT and CDR2 SNEGSKA (reference sequence). The CDR3 bases are TGCAGTGCTAGGGTGACTGACAATGAGCAGTTCTTC. Residues: CSARVTDNEQFF.

This chain joins TRBV14 and TRBJ1-1; 9 positions agree with TRBD1. Trimming cost V 2 bases and J 7 bases; bases outside gene matches: 11. Germline CDR1 and CDR2: SGHDN and FVKESK. There are 16 residues in the CDR3. CDR3 amino acids: CASSQTGTGQPLEAFF. In nucleotides, the CDR3 is TGTGCCAGCAGCCAAACCGGGACAGGGCAACCCCTTGAAGCTTTCTTT. The full variable domain, completed using reference TRBV14 and TRBJ1-1, is EAGVTQFPSHSVIEKGQTVTLRCDPISGHDNLYWYRRVMGKEIKFLLHFVKESKQDESGMPNNRFLAERTGGTYSTLKVQPAELEDSGVYFCASSQTGTGQPLEAFFGQGTRLTVV.

This clonotype was picked up a small number of times. The chain is built from TRBV7-9 and TRBJ2-5, with TRBD1 identical over 8 bases. CDR3 size: 15 residues. The germline V gene has CDR1 SEHNR and CDR2 FQNEAQ (reference sequence). Losses at the gene ends were 4 bases for V and 3 bases for J; bases not matched to a gene: 7. CDR3 in DNA: TGTGCCAGCAGCTCCCCCGGGACAGGAAAAGAGACCCAGTACTTC. This sequence encodes CASSSPGTGKETQYF.

This clonotype was counted between two and nine times. The chain has TRBV28 and TRBJ1-2, with 10 bases matching TRBD1. Germline V gives CDR1 MDHEN, CDR2 SYDVKM. With V trimmed by 3 bases and J by 4 bases, 8 bases remained unmatched. The CDR3 has 16 amino acids. The DNA of the CDR3 is TGTGCCAGCAGTTTTGGGACAGGGGCTGTTGGCTATGGCTACACCTTC. Its protein is CASSFGTGAVGYGYTF.

This chain joins TRBV7-2 and TRBJ2-3; 7 bases match TRBD2. The CDR3 is made up of 12 amino acids. CDR1 is SGHTA, CDR2 FQGNSA, per germline. Trimming at V came to 5 bases and at J to 4 bases, leaving 0 bases not matched to a gene. CDR3 in amino acids: CASSGRADTQYF. The DNA for the CDR3 is TGTGCCAGCAGCGGGAGGGCAGATACGCAGTATTTT.

This rearrangement joins TRBV12-5 to TRBJ1-2; no clear D. This CDR3 spans 14 amino acids. Germline V lookup: CDR1 LGHNT, CDR2 FRNRAP. Trimming shortened V by 1 base and J by 6 bases, and 12 bases separated the two germline ends. Here the CDR3 reads CASGLAAAVDGYTF. The CDR3 DNA sequence: TGTGCTAGTGGTTTGGCGGCAGCCGTGGATGGCTACACCTTC.

This clonotype was found a few times. The rearrangement links TRBV4-1 to TRBJ2-1; D ambiguous. Trimming removed 0 bases at V and 3 bases at J, with 9 bases between. The CDR3 is made up of 15 amino acids. Germline lookup yields CDR1 MGHRA and CDR2 YSYEKL. In DNA, the CDR3 is TGCGCCAGCAGCCAAGAAGACTCGAACTACAATGAGCAGTTCTTC. Amino acids: CASSQEDSNYNEQFF.

The rearrangement uses TRBV12-3 or TRBV12-4 and TRBJ2-1, with 12 bases that match TRBD2. After removal of 6 bases from V and 0 bases from J, the junction contained 9 bases not matched to a gene. This CDR3 has 18 residues. CDR3 in DNA: TGTGCCAGCAGCATCACTAGCGGGAGGCGAAACTCCTACAATGAGCAGTTCTTC. Protein sequence: CASSITSGRRNSYNEQFF.

This CDR3 is CASSLASSTGELFF. Written as DNA, the CDR3 is TGTGCCAGCAGCTTAGCCTCAAGCACCGGGGAGCTGTTTTTT. V is TRBV7-2 and J is TRBJ2-2; D not resolved. The V end lost 0 bases, the J end lost 4 bases, and 6 bases lay between the germline ends. The CDR3 length is 14 residues. In germline, CDR1 is SGHTA, CDR2 FQGNSA.

This clonotype has just a few counts. The J gene is TRBJ1-2, the V gene TRBV2; no definite D call. The CDR3 is made up of 16 amino acids. Trimming left V 0 bases short and J 8 bases short, with 19 bases between. Germline V gene sequence: CDR1 SNHLY, CDR2 FYNNEI. Written as DNA, the CDR3 is TGTGCCAGCAGTGAAGCGCCGTGGAATCCCCGCGGGGGCTACACCTTC. Protein sequence: CASSEAPWNPRGGYTF.

The chain joins TRBV19 to TRBJ2-5; D is possibly TRBD1 (6 bases). CDR1 and CDR2 (germline): LNHDA, SQIVND (reference sequence). V lost 6 bases and J lost 3, with 11 bases in between. The CDR3 is made up of 13 amino acids. In DNA form, the CDR3 reads TGTGCCAGTAGCCAGGGGTCGGAAGAGACCCAGTACTTC. Residues: CASSQGSEETQYF.

This clonotype appeared once. V gene TRBV2 combines with J gene TRBJ1-2, with D unresolved. Trimming removed 6 bases at V and 11 bases at J, with 13 bases between. CDR1 SNHLY and CDR2 FYNNEI come from the germline V gene. The CDR3 contains 11 residues. The CDR3 bases are TGTGCCAGCAGAAACTGGAACAGTTACACCTTC. Amino acids: CASRNWNSYTF.

The chain is built from TRBV20-1 and TRBJ2-7; D uncertain. This CDR3 has 9 residues. V was trimmed by 3 bases and J by 6 bases, leaving 3 bases between them. The germline CDR1 and CDR2 sequences are DFQATT and SNEGSKA (reference sequence). The CDR3 region is CSASTEQYF. CDR3 nucleotide sequence: TGCAGTGCTAGTACCGAGCAGTACTTC.

The V and J genes are TRBV20-1 and TRBJ2-7, with D possibly being TRBD2 (6 bases). This CDR3 has 15 amino acids. Germline values: CDR1 DFQATT, CDR2 SNEGSKA (reference sequence). Here the CDR3 reads CSGAQSQGGAYEQYF. The CDR3 DNA is TGCAGCGGCGCTCAGAGCCAGGGAGGTGCCTACGAGCAGTACTTC.

The J gene is TRBJ2-2, the V gene TRBV19; D may match TRBD1 or TRBD2 (6 bases each). Germline V lookup: CDR1 LNHDA, CDR2 SQIVND (reference sequence). The CDR3 has 14 residues. V shed 3 bases and J shed 5 bases, with 10 bases lying between them. The CDR3 DNA reads as TGTGCCAGTAGTATTAGGGGGAGGACCGGGGAGCTGTTTTTT. As protein: CASSIRGRTGELFF.

The chain carries TRBV4-3 and TRBJ1-2; D gene ambiguous. Germline assignment: CDR1 LGHNA and CDR2 YSLEER. V was clipped by 0 bases and J by 7 bases, with 12 bases between them. There are 14 residues in the CDR3. The CDR3 spells CASSQEGDLSGYTF. The CDR3 DNA reads TGCGCCAGCAGCCAAGAAGGTGACTTAAGTGGCTACACCTTC.

The chain employs TRBV14 and TRBJ2-1; 7 bases agree with TRBD1. There are 15 residues in the CDR3. The J segment lost 5 bases and the V segment lost 1 base, leaving 5 bases of the junction unmatched. Germline-derived CDR1 and CDR2 are SGHDN and FVKESK. The CDR3 loop is CASSQAGQLHNEQFF. The CDR3 DNA sequence: TGTGCCAGCAGCCAAGCGGGACAGCTTCACAATGAGCAGTTCTTC.

This clonotype was counted at least ten times. The chain has TRBV4-1 and TRBJ2-3; D is uncertain. The germline CDR1 and CDR2 sequences are MGHRA and YSYEKL. There are 15 residues in the CDR3. V shed 0 bases and J shed 0 bases, with 7 bases lying between them. Here the CDR3 DNA reads TGCGCCAGCAGCCAAGAATTGGTCAGCACAGATACGCAGTATTTT. It yields the protein CASSQELVSTDTQYF.

The V call is TRBV7-9, the J call TRBJ1-4, with D unresolved. V shed 5 bases and J shed 10 bases, with 20 bases lying between them. This CDR3 has 15 residues. Germline V gene lookup returns CDR1 SEHNR and CDR2 FQNEAQ (reference sequence). The DNA of the CDR3 is TGTGCCAGCAGCGGTAGGACCCCCGGAGAAGGAAAACTGTTTTTT. It codes for CASSGRTPGEGKLFF.

The chain recombines TRBV25-1 with TRBJ2-3; a possible D gene is TRBD2 (5 bases). V lost 6 bases to trimming and J lost 5 bases, with 12 bases between them. This CDR3 has 13 residues. The germline V gene has CDR1 MGHDK and CDR2 SYGVNS. The CDR3 nucleotides are TGTGCCAGCAGACCGGACGGGGTAGATACGCAGTATTTT. It translates to CASRPDGVDTQYF. The whole variable domain, filled in from reference TRBV25-1 and TRBJ2-3, reads EADIYQTPRYLVIGTGKKITLECSQTMGHDKMYWYQQDPGMELHLIHYSYGVNSTEKGDLSSESTVSRIRTEHFPLTLESARPSHTSQYLCASRPDGVDTQYFGPGTRLTVL.

The chain has TRBV24-1 and TRBJ2-5; tentatively, D is TRBD2 (6 bases). V was pared by 4 bases and J by 11 bases, with 22 bases between. The V gene's germline CDR1 is KGHDR and CDR2 SFDVKD. The length of the CDR3 is 15 residues. CDR3 sequence (DNA): TGTGCCACCAGTGAAAATAGCGGCCCCAGGGATGAGCAGTACTTC. Translated, it gives CATSENSGPRDEQYF.

This clonotype was detected ten times or more. The chain carries TRBV4-1 and TRBJ2-3; maybe TRBD1 (6 bases). The CDR3 runs to 16 residues. Deletions cut 0 bases from V and 0 bases from J, with 10 bases between. Germline V lookup: CDR1 MGHRA, CDR2 YSYEKL. The CDR3 reads CASSQDPGASTDTQYF. CDR3 DNA: TGCGCCAGCAGCCAAGACCCAGGGGCTAGCACAGATACGCAGTATTTT.

The J gene is TRBJ2-5, the V gene TRBV7-2, with TRBD1 matching over 10 bases. Germline CDR1 SGHTA, CDR2 FQGNSA. J was trimmed by 2 bases and V by 10 bases; bases with no gene match: 10. The CDR3 loop spans 15 amino acids. CDR3 region: CATTRDRGPQETQYF. For the CDR3, the DNA is TGTGCCACTACAAGGGACAGGGGACCTCAAGAGACCCAGTACTTC.

The chain recombines TRBV24-1 with TRBJ1-3, with 7 bases aligning to TRBD1. The trim removed 2 bases at V and 1 base at J, leaving 1 base unmatched. The CDR3 is 15 amino acids. From germline, CDR1 is KGHDR and CDR2 SFDVKD. CDR3 amino acids: CATSDSGQSGNTIYF. CDR3 bases: TGTGCCACCAGTGATTCGGGACAGTCTGGAAACACCATATATTTT.